This T cell receptor beta chain is drawn from a study of shared clonotypes between healthy human individuals. The naive CD8 fraction comprised CD45RO-negative cells positively selected for CCR7 and excluded terminally differentiated effector memory CD45RA+ cells. Clones were read by immunoSEQ multiplex PCR, and TCRdb kept only the in-frame ones, dropping some. The table lists around 2,100,000 clones, approximately 95% of them singletons. V was clipped by 4 bases and J by 1 base, with 13 bases between them. The CDR3 consists of 15 residues. Germline assignment: CDR1 SGHAT and CDR2 FQNNGV. The chain combines TRBV11-2 with TRBJ1-1, with D possibly being TRBD1 (5 bases). The TCR sequence derives from a young man in good health. Sample: naive CD8+ T cells sorted from blood. CDR3 amino acids: CASSSFRDSNTEAFF. The CDR3 bases are TGTGCCAGCAGCTCTTTCCGGGACTCGAACACTGAAGCTTTCTTT.